A selection of T cell receptor beta chains follows, all from one sample in a study of T cells in Graves' hyperthyroidism and ophthalmopathy. TCRdb reprocessed the multiplex PCR reads via MiXCR and lists one record per CDR3 protein. There are around 660,000 distinct CDR3 sequences in the sample; about 45% occur only once, and 6.5% to 9% lies in the top ten. Sequenced material: peripheral blood or thyroid tissue (not recorded which). These receptors were obtained from an adult man with Graves' disease, either hyperthyroidism or ophthalmopathy (not recorded which). CDR3s include the opening cysteine and the closing phenylalanine or tryptophan. D genes are given only for firm matches. Rows may omit the clone size; those that give it use once, few, many or a size class.

D,J,V,size,DNA,CDR3
-,TRBJ1-6,TRBV29-1,once,TGCAGTTATAAGGGGCAGAATTCACCCCTCCACTTT,CSYKGQNSPLHF
-,TRBJ1-2,TRBV29-1,many,TGCAGCGTTGAAGATGGGACCACAAATGGCTACACCTTC,CSVEDGTTNGYTF
-,TRBJ1-1,TRBV7-9,-,TGTGCCAGCAGCTTAGATCACCAACCGAACACTGAAGCTTTCTTT,CASSLDHQPNTEAFF
TRBD1,TRBJ1-2,TRBV19,-,TGTGCCAGTAGTATTGACGGGACAGGGGTTGGCTACACCTTC,CASSIDGTGVGYTF
-,TRBJ1-2,TRBV2,many,TGTGCCAGCCCCTCCGGACAGAGCTATGGCTACACCTTC,CASPSGQSYGYTF
-,TRBJ1-4,TRBV29-1,-,TGCAGCTCACAGGGAGTCGATGAAAAACTGTTTTTT,CSSQGVDEKLFF
-,TRBJ1-3,TRBV15,many,TGTGCCACCAGCAGAGGGGACATGGGAAACACCATATATTTT,CATSRGDMGNTIYF
TRBD1,TRBJ1-1,TRBV10-2,-,TGCGCCACCAGGACAGGGGGAGAGTACACTGAAGCTTTCTTT,CATRTGGEYTEAFF
TRBD2,TRBJ2-5,TRBV29-1,-,TGCAGCGTTGGAGTAGCGGGGAACACCGGGGAGACCCAGTACTTC,CSVGVAGNTGETQYF
-,TRBJ1-5,TRBV6-1,few,TGTGCCAGCAGTGAGCAGGGACGAGGTCAGCCCCAGCATTTT,CASSEQGRGQPQHF
TRBD1,TRBJ2-7,TRBV11-1,-,TGTGCCAGCATCGGACAGGCCCGCTCCTACGAGCAGTACTTC,CASIGQARSYEQYF
-,TRBJ2-2,TRBV15,-,TGTGCCACCAGCAGAGATCTCGGTGGGAGGCAAACCGGGGAGCTGTTTTTT,CATSRDLGGRQTGELFF
-,TRBJ2-7,TRBV7-6,-,TGTGCCAGCAGCTTAGCAGAGCAGTACTTC,CASSLAEQYF
TRBD2,TRBJ2-7,TRBV20-1,-,TGCAGTGCTCTATATAGCGGGAGTTTCTACGAGCAGTACTTC,CSALYSGSFYEQYF
-,TRBJ1-3,TRBV6-1,few,TGTGCCAGCAGTGAAGCGGGGACACTTGGAAACACCATATATTTT,CASSEAGTLGNTIYF
-,TRBJ2-7,TRBV29-1,many,TGCAGCGTTGGTTGGGGAGGCTCCTACGAGCAGTACTTC,CSVGWGGSYEQYF
-,TRBJ1-3,TRBV5-6,few,TGTGCCAGCAGCTCCCCAGGGACGGCCCAAAACACCATATATTTT,CASSSPGTAQNTIYF
-,TRBJ2-7,TRBV5-1,once,TGCGCCAGCAGCCTGACCGGGGGACAACTCATCTCCTACGAGCAGTACTTC,CASSLTGGQLISYEQYF
TRBD2,TRBJ2-7,TRBV7-2,-,TGTGCCAGCAGCTTCGGACTAGCGGGAAAGTACGAGCAGTACTTC,CASSFGLAGKYEQYF
-,TRBJ2-2,TRBV7-2,-,TGTGCCAGCAGTGAAGACTGGTTTGGGGAGCTGTTTTTT,CASSEDWFGELFF
-,TRBJ2-7,TRBV6-5,-,TGTGCCAGCACCCCAACAGGGTTAGAGCAGTACTTC,CASTPTGLEQYF
-,TRBJ1-2,TRBV7-9,many,TGTGCCAGCAGCTTAGGGTCGGTTTTAGCCTATGGCTACACCTTC,CASSLGSVLAYGYTF
TRBD1,TRBJ2-5,TRBV24-1,-,TGTGCCACCAGTGACGTCCTACAGGGGCAACAAGAGACCCAGTACTTC,CATSDVLQGQQETQYF
-,TRBJ1-2,TRBV25-1,-,TGTGCCAGCGTTGAAGCCCGATCACGGATCGGTGGCTACACCTTC,CASVEARSRIGGYTF
TRBD2,TRBJ2-2,TRBV5-1,-,TGCGCCAGCAGCGCGGGAGGATTCGTTGCCGGGGAGCTGTTTTTT,CASSAGGFVAGELFF